This entry lists 28 T cell receptor beta chains sequenced from one sample in a study of T cell responses to AZD1222 COVID-19 vaccine. The data were produced by immunoSEQ multiplex PCR, yet TCRdb's version contains in-frame clones alone and is incomplete. The sample includes around 100,000 clones, 90% to 95% seen only once; the top ten take 2% to 2.5%. Sequences were derived from peripheral blood, sampled on day 0 of AZD1222 vaccination. The source of these receptors is an adult in good health.

The rearrangement links TRBV28 to TRBJ2-1; perhaps TRBD1 as D (5 bases). The CDR3 covers 12 residues. The V and J ends lost 8 bases and 10 bases respectively, with 15 bases between them. Germline CDR1 and CDR2: MDHEN and SYDVKM. The DNA of the CDR3 is TGTGCCAGCTGGAAAGTAGACAGAGAGCAGTTCTTC. Its translation: CASWKVDREQFF.

The chain recombines TRBV19 with TRBJ2-2; D not certain. Trimming shortened V by 3 bases and J by 5 bases, and 4 bases separated the two germline ends. CDR3 length: 12 amino acids. Germline CDR1 and CDR2: LNHDA and SQIVND (reference sequence). Here the CDR3 reads CASSMGTGELFF. The CDR3 DNA is TGTGCCAGTAGTATGGGTACCGGGGAGCTGTTTTTT.

In its sample, this clone was seen a few times. The chain couples TRBV7-2 to TRBJ2-1; a possible D gene is TRBD2 (5 bases). This CDR3 contains 14 residues. Germline V gene lookup returns CDR1 SGHTA and CDR2 FQGNSA. V gave up 0 bases and J gave up 9 bases, with 12 bases separating them. The CDR3 bases are TGTGCCAGCAGCTTAGCCGGAGGTAGAGGTGAGCAGTTCTTC. This gives the protein CASSLAGGRGEQFF.

The chain links TRBV18 to TRBJ2-2, with D tentatively TRBD2 (6 bases). The CDR3 is 14 residues long. The germline V gene encodes CDR1 KGHSH and CDR2 LQKENI. V lost 3 bases and J 4 bases, leaving 9 bases between the germline ends. DNA of the CDR3: TGTGCCAGCTCACCGCTCGGGGGCACCGGGGAGCTGTTTTTT. Protein: CASSPLGGTGELFF.

The chain couples TRBV11-2 to TRBJ2-7, with TRBD2 matching over 8 bases. There are 15 residues in the CDR3. Germline CDR1 reads SGHAT; CDR2 reads FQNNGV. The V segment lost 0 bases and the J segment 2 bases; nucleotides outside the gene matches: 3. CDR3 loop: CASSLELAATYEQYF. CDR3 nucleotide sequence: TGTGCCAGCAGCTTAGAACTAGCGGCTACCTACGAGCAGTACTTC.

The chain is built from TRBV19 and TRBJ2-5; D is ambiguous. V dropped 10 bases and J dropped 2 bases, with 17 bases sitting between them. The CDR3 has 14 residues. Per the germline V gene, CDR1 is LNHDA and CDR2 is SQIVND (reference sequence). As DNA, the CDR3 is TGTGCCACCTCGCCTGGGGTATCTCAAGAGACCCAGTACTTC. Translation: CATSPGVSQETQYF.

The chain is built from TRBV5-4 and TRBJ2-7; D is ambiguous. The CDR3 spans 15 residues. The V end was cut by 4 bases, the J end by 1 base, with 15 bases between. Germline V lookup: CDR1 SGHNT, CDR2 YYREEE (reference sequence). The CDR3 loop reads CASSPQMGSSYEQYF. DNA of the CDR3: TGTGCCAGCAGCCCCCAAATGGGCAGTTCCTACGAGCAGTACTTC.

This chain links TRBV19 with TRBJ1-6, with 8 nucleotides matching TRBD1. After removal of 9 bases from V and 5 bases from J, the junction contained 15 bases not matched to a gene. The CDR3 extends over 17 amino acids. Germline CDR1 and CDR2: LNHDA and SQIVND (reference sequence). In nucleotides, the CDR3 is TGTGCCAGCGAGTCTCGCAGAACAGGGGGTAATAATTCACCCCTCCACTTT. It is translated as CASESRRTGGNNSPLHF.

V is TRBV7-9 and J is TRBJ1-5; D uncertain. The CDR3 loop spans 12 amino acids. Trimming removed 5 bases from V and 6 bases from J, with 8 bases in between. Germline lookup yields CDR1 SEHNR and CDR2 FQNEAQ (reference sequence). The CDR3 DNA reads TGTGCCAGCAGCGAGGGTAGTCAGCCCCAGCATTTT. Translated: CASSEGSQPQHF.

Note on this clone: The sample contains more than one DNA sequence encoding this CDR3. The chain has TRBV30 and TRBJ1-2; TRBD1 is a possible D gene (6 bases). The CDR3 length is 11 residues. V lost 3 bases to trimming and J lost 8 bases, with 10 bases between them. The germline V gene has CDR1 GTSNPN and CDR2 SVGIG (reference sequence). The CDR3 DNA sequence: TGTGCCTGGAGCGTAGGGGGAGGCTACACCTTC. As protein: CAWSVGGGYTF.

This clone was found once. The chain carries TRBV28 and TRBJ2-3; 11 bases match TRBD1. The CDR3 totals 15 residues. From germline, CDR1 is MDHEN and CDR2 SYDVKM. V lost 5 bases and J lost 3; bases outside the gene matches: 4. The CDR3 region has the DNA TGTGCCAGCAGTCACCGGGACAGGGGGACAGATACGCAGTATTTT. This encodes CASSHRDRGTDTQYF.

The chain has TRBV7-3 and TRBJ2-4; D call uncertain. Germline CDR1 SGHTA, CDR2 FQGTGA. Trimming took off 1 base at V and 5 bases at J, with 9 bases between the two ends. This CDR3 region has 14 residues. The CDR3, as DNA: TGTGCCAGCAGCTTAAACAGTTGGGAAAACATTCAGTACTTC. It specifies CASSLNSWENIQYF.

This clone was observed a single time. The V call is TRBV10-3, the J call TRBJ1-2; TRBD1 matches 7 bases. The J segment lost 8 bases and the V segment lost 0 bases, leaving 6 bases of the junction unmatched. CDR3 length equals 14 residues. Germline V gene lookup returns CDR1 ENHRY and CDR2 SYGVKD. The CDR3 loop is CAISESGGSSGYTF. The CDR3 coding sequence is TGTGCCATCAGTGAGTCAGGGGGCTCATCCGGCTACACCTTC.

This sequence joins TRBV18 and TRBJ1-3; 7 bases fit TRBD1. This CDR3 has 16 amino acids. Germline values: CDR1 KGHSH, CDR2 LQKENI. Trimming cost V 4 bases and J 0 bases; bases outside gene matches: 6. CDR3 DNA sequence: TGTGCCAGCTCACAGCGACAGGGAGGCTCTGGAAACACCATATATTTT. Translated: CASSQRQGGSGNTIYF.

This rearrangement joins TRBV7-8 to TRBJ1-6; D remains unclear. Germline-derived CDR1 and CDR2 are SGHVS and FQNEAQ. There are 15 residues in the CDR3. Trimming left V 5 bases short and J 8 bases short, with 16 bases between. The CDR3 here is CASSPEVWADSPLHF. The CDR3 coding sequence is TGTGCCAGCAGCCCGGAAGTCTGGGCCGATTCACCCCTCCACTTT.

This chain connects TRBV12-5 to TRBJ1-1; D is unresolved. Germline CDR1 is LGHNT and CDR2 is FRNRAP. V was cut by 3 bases and J by 1 base, with 6 bases left in between. The CDR3 length is 13 residues. CDR3 residues: CASGLGPNTEAFF. The DNA of the CDR3 is TGTGCTAGTGGTTTAGGGCCGAACACTGAAGCTTTCTTT.

This clone has just a few counts. The chain is built from TRBV4-3 and TRBJ2-6; D unresolved. The CDR3 spans 20 residues. Germline values: CDR1 LGHNA, CDR2 YSLEER. V gave up 1 base and J gave up 1 base, with 20 bases separating them. CDR3 loop: CASSQVWQRAPDSGANVLTF. CDR3 DNA: TGCGCCAGCAGCCAAGTGTGGCAGAGAGCCCCAGATTCTGGGGCCAACGTCCTGACTTTC.

This chain links TRBV2 with TRBJ2-6; D remains ambiguous. With 8 bases removed from V and 2 bases from J, the gap between germline ends came to 10 bases. CDR3 length: 14 residues. CDR1 is SNHLY and CDR2 is FYNNEI in the germline V gene. The CDR3 loop is CASRWSTGANVLTF. In nucleotides, the CDR3 is TGTGCCAGCCGCTGGTCAACTGGGGCCAACGTCCTGACTTTC.

The chain employs TRBV7-9 and TRBJ1-2; D call uncertain. The CDR3 is 14 amino acids. V gave up 3 bases and J gave up 6 bases, with 14 bases separating them. Germline V CDR1 and CDR2: SEHNR, FQNEAQ (reference sequence). The CDR3 DNA reads TGTGCCAGCAGCTTGGTAGGGAGACTAAATGGCTACACCTTC. Its protein product is CASSLVGRLNGYTF.

The chain combines TRBV19 with TRBJ1-5; possible D gene TRBD1, 6 bases. The V end lost 7 bases, the J end lost 4 bases, and 8 bases lay between the germline ends. The CDR3 is made up of 12 amino acids. Germline V gene lookup returns CDR1 LNHDA and CDR2 SQIVND (reference sequence). The CDR3 sequence: CASKQGNQPQHF. The CDR3, as DNA: TGTGCCAGTAAACAGGGAAATCAGCCCCAGCATTTT.

The rearrangement joins TRBV4-1 to TRBJ1-1; a possible D gene is TRBD1 (5 bases). CDR1 and CDR2 (germline): MGHRA, YSYEKL. Between the trimmed V and J ends, which lost 1 base and 1 base, there was a span of 16 bases. This CDR3 is 17 amino acids long. DNA for the CDR3: TGCGCCAGCAGCCAAGTGAAGAGGGGCGGTCCGAACACTGAAGCTTTCTTT. This codes for CASSQVKRGGPNTEAFF.

This clone showed up just once. The rearrangement joins TRBV27 to TRBJ2-1; D is possibly TRBD2 (7 bases). The germline V gene encodes CDR1 MNHEY and CDR2 SMNVEV (reference sequence). The CDR3 has 15 amino acids. V gave up 7 bases and J gave up 8 bases, with 21 bases separating them. CDR3 nucleotides: TGTGCCAGCACCCTTTCGGGGGCGGGAGTGGATGAGCAGTTCTTC. This gives the protein CASTLSGAGVDEQFF.

This chain connects TRBV9 to TRBJ1-3, with no clear D. The CDR3 has 16 amino acids. In germline, CDR1 is SGDLS, CDR2 YYNGEE. Trimming removed 0 bases at V and 0 bases at J, with 10 bases between. This CDR3 reads CASSVDGSNSGNTIYF. DNA for the CDR3: TGTGCCAGCAGCGTAGATGGCAGCAACTCTGGAAACACCATATATTTT.

The chain couples TRBV7-9 to TRBJ1-2; weak D call: TRBD1 (5 bases). CDR3 length: 14 amino acids. Trimming pared 4 bases from V and 1 base from J, leaving 10 bases between. Germline-derived CDR1 and CDR2 are SEHNR and FQNEAQ (reference sequence). The CDR3 DNA sequence: TGTGCCAGCAGCTCCAAGACAGTTAACTATGGCTACACCTTC. Its translation is CASSSKTVNYGYTF.

The CDR3 DNA reads as TGTGCCAGCAGCCCTGACCAGGGCTACTATGGCTACACCTTC. Translated: CASSPDQGYYGYTF. The V call is TRBV9, the J call TRBJ1-2; D perhaps matches TRBD1 (5 bases). V gave up 4 bases and J gave up 3 bases, with 13 bases separating them. Per germline, CDR1 SGDLS and CDR2 YYNGEE. The length of the CDR3 is 14 residues.

This chain joins TRBV2 and TRBJ2-1; 7 nucleotides match TRBD1. Trimming cost V 7 bases and J 1 base; bases outside gene matches: 10. The length of the CDR3 is 16 residues. CDR1 is SNHLY, CDR2 FYNNEI, per germline. The CDR3 loop is CASTAPAGGSYNEQFF. The CDR3 nucleotides are TGTGCCAGCACCGCGCCCGCAGGGGGATCCTACAATGAGCAGTTCTTC.

The V gene is TRBV6-6, the J gene TRBJ1-5; 7 bases align to TRBD1. V shed 8 bases and J 0 bases; nucleotides not matched to a gene: 4. The CDR3 has 14 residues. Germline V gene lookup returns CDR1 MNHNY and CDR2 SVGAGI (reference sequence). The CDR3 bases are TGTGCCAGCCAACAGGGGTATAGCAATCAGCCCCAGCATTTT. Translation gives CASQQGYSNQPQHF.

The chain links TRBV7-8 to TRBJ2-7; TRBD1 matches at 10 bases. CDR1 is SGHVS and CDR2 is FQNEAQ in the germline V gene. This CDR3 is 14 amino acids long. With V trimmed by 3 bases and J by 3 bases, 2 bases remained unmatched. The DNA for the CDR3 is TGTGCCAGCAGCTTGGGGACAGGGGTCTACGAGCAGTACTTC. This gives the protein CASSLGTGVYEQYF. The variable domain in full, with the rest retrieved from reference TRBV7-8 and TRBJ2-7, is GAGVSQSPRYKVAKRGQDVALRCDPISGHVSLFWYQQALGQGPEFLTYFQNEAQLDKSGLPSDRFFAERPEGSVSTLKIQRTQQEDSAVYLCASSLGTGVYEQYFGPGTRLTVT.